This entry features one T cell receptor (beta chain) sequence. As yet, its antigen is unknown. Depths of 1 in 200,000 to 1 in 1 million T cells were the sequencing target. TCRdb keeps only in-frame clones here, not all; method: immunoSEQ multiplex PCR. The sample includes some 130,000 clones, over 75% seen only once; the top ten take about 2.1%. This CDR3 has 18 amino acids. Trimming at V came to 0 bases and at J to 1 base, leaving 8 bases not matched to a gene. Germline-derived CDR1 and CDR2 are LGHNT and FRNRAP. These data belong to a study of cytotoxic CD8 clonotypes in ibrutinib-treated CLL. For the study at large: The study included eleven to twelve relapsed/refractory and fewer than 16 treatment-naive patients; 17 had IGHV unmutated disease.

General study points: Under therapy, public clonotypes either contracted or stayed stable, and they were uncommon.

This specimen consisted of PBMCs, obtained after 24 months of ibrutinib treatment. The chain combines TRBV12-5 with TRBJ1-5, with 8 nucleotides matching TRBD1. This receptor was obtained from a human donor with chronic lymphocytic leukemia. CDR3 coding DNA: TGTGCTAGTGGTTTGGTACTCTTCGGACAGGGAAGCAATCAGCCCCAGCATTTT. Residues: CASGLVLFGQGSNQPQHF.